Presented here are 25 T cell receptor beta chains from one specimen sequenced in a study of T cells in tumors after PD-1 blockade. Clones were sequenced by immunoSEQ multiplex PCR, and TCRdb holds only the in-frame ones, with some missing. The repertoire includes just under 65,000 clones, around 72% of them detected once, and over 3.5% sits in the top ten. The sequences come from PBMCs, collected after anti-PD-1 treatment. These receptors were collected from a human donor with basal cell carcinoma.

This clone has only one observation. The chain is built from TRBV5-1 and TRBJ2-3; tentative D call: TRBD1 (6 bases). Trimming shortened V by 6 bases and J by 6 bases, and 8 bases separated the two germline ends. The CDR3 totals 11 residues. Germline CDR1 SGHRS, CDR2 YFSETQ. CDR3 nucleotides: TGCGCCAGCACTCAGGGGGATACGCAGTATTTT. Translated: CASTQGDTQYF.

The rearrangement uses TRBV20-1 and TRBJ1-1; D gene uncertain. CDR1 is DFQATT and CDR2 is SNEGSKA in the germline V gene (reference sequence). Trimming left V 3 bases short and J 1 base short, with 9 bases between. The CDR3 loop spans 13 amino acids. In DNA, the CDR3 is TGCAGTGCTAGTAGTGAGACGAACACTGAAGCTTTCTTT. It encodes CSASSETNTEAFF.

The DNA of the CDR3 is TGTGCCAGCAGCTTAGATGGCAACGAGCAGTACTTC. This codes for CASSLDGNEQYF. The chain combines TRBV7-6 with TRBJ2-7, with D unresolved. V was shortened by 1 base and J by 5 bases, with 6 bases between the two germline ends. Germline CDR1 SGHVS, CDR2 FNYEAQ. There are 12 residues in the CDR3.

The gene calls are TRBV6-6 and TRBJ2-3; 8 bases map to TRBD1. The CDR3 spans 15 residues. The trim removed 4 bases at V and 6 bases at J, leaving 9 bases unmatched. Germline V lookup: CDR1 MNHNY, CDR2 SVGAGI (reference sequence). CDR3 amino acids: CASSFLGQGTDTQYF. CDR3 in DNA: TGTGCCAGCAGTTTTCTCGGACAGGGAACGGATACGCAGTATTTT.

CDR3 in DNA: TGTGCCACCTGGCAACAGGGGAAGGTGTACGAGCAGTACTTC. Protein sequence: CATWQQGKVYEQYF. The chain carries TRBV10-3 and TRBJ2-7, with TRBD1 identical over 7 bases. CDR1 and CDR2 from the germline V gene are ENHRY and SYGVKD. V lost 10 bases and J lost 4; bases outside the gene matches: 13. The CDR3 loop spans 14 amino acids.

The chain uses TRBV29-1 and TRBJ2-5; D may be TRBD2 (6 bases). The V gene lost 7 bases and the J gene lost 5 bases, with 14 bases spanning the gap. Germline V lookup: CDR1 SQVTM, CDR2 ANQGSEA. CDR3 length: 12 amino acids. The CDR3 region has the DNA TGCAGCGCCTCACTTGGGAGGGAGACCCAGTACTTC. It specifies CSASLGRETQYF.

There are a few counts of this clone. V and J are TRBV15 and TRBJ1-1; TRBD1 is a possible D gene (6 bases). From germline, CDR1 is LNHNV and CDR2 YYDKDF (reference sequence). With 6 bases removed from V and 1 base from J, the gap between germline ends came to 21 bases. The length of the CDR3 is 17 residues. The chain's CDR3 is CATSLPLGGRGNTEAFF. CDR3 sequence (DNA): TGTGCCACCAGTCTCCCCCTGGGGGGCAGGGGGAACACTGAAGCTTTCTTT.

The rearrangement joins TRBV6-4 to TRBJ2-5; the match to TRBD2 covers 8 bases. Germline loops: CDR1 MRHNA, CDR2 SNTAGT. Trimming cost V 5 bases and J 2 bases; bases outside gene matches: 7. There are 15 residues in the CDR3. For the CDR3, the DNA is TGTGCCAGCAGTTCACGAGCGGGAGAACAAGAGACCCAGTACTTC. Translating gives CASSSRAGEQETQYF.

This clone was counted a few times. The V and J genes are TRBV25-1 and TRBJ1-4, with 8 nucleotides matching TRBD1. This CDR3 has 15 amino acids. The trim removed 2 bases at V and 2 bases at J, leaving 1 base unmatched. Per the germline V gene, CDR1 is MGHDK and CDR2 is SYGVNS. The chain's CDR3 is CASSEHRGTNEKLFF. Here the CDR3 DNA reads TGTGCCAGCAGTGAACACAGGGGGACTAATGAAAAACTGTTTTTT.

This chain connects TRBV10-3 to TRBJ1-6; tentatively, D is TRBD1 (6 bases). CDR3 length: 12 residues. V lost 10 bases, J lost 9 bases, and 13 bases lay in between. CDR1 is ENHRY, CDR2 SYGVKD, per germline. The CDR3 protein is CATGGLSSPLHF. DNA of the CDR3: TGTGCCACCGGGGGGCTGAGTTCACCCCTCCACTTT.

As DNA, the CDR3 is TGTGCCAGCAGGTTAGCGGGGGGTTCGGCTGAGCAGTTCTTC. It is translated as CASRLAGGSAEQFF. The chain joins TRBV2 to TRBJ2-1; 10 bases map to TRBD2. CDR1 is SNHLY, CDR2 FYNNEI, per germline. V trimming: 6 bases; J trimming: 9 bases; junction bases outside the gene matches: 8. CDR3 length: 14 residues.

This clone has just one count. The chain recombines TRBV5-5 with TRBJ2-1; D tentatively fits TRBD1 or TRBD2 (6 bases each). The V gene lost 4 bases and the J gene lost 4 bases, with 15 bases spanning the gap. Germline V gives CDR1 SGHKS, CDR2 YYEKEE (reference sequence). The CDR3 contains 15 residues. The CDR3: CASSINSGQYNEQFF. CDR3 DNA sequence: TGTGCCAGCAGCATAAATAGCGGACAGTACAATGAGCAGTTCTTC. The variable domain in full, with the rest retrieved from reference TRBV5-5 and TRBJ2-1, is DAGVTQSPTHLIKTRGQQVTLRCSPISGHKSVSWYQQVLGQGPQFIFQYYEKEERGRGNFPDRFSARQFPNYSSELNVNALLLGDSALYLCASSINSGQYNEQFFGPGTRLTVL.

The chain is built from TRBV7-2 and TRBJ2-1; D remains unclear. Trimming left V 4 bases short and J 6 bases short, with 13 bases between. Germline V gene lookup returns CDR1 SGHTA and CDR2 FQGNSA. This CDR3 is 14 amino acids long. CDR3 coding DNA: TGTGCCAGCAGCTCCCGAGGAGTAGGCAATGAGCAGTTCTTC. Encoded protein: CASSSRGVGNEQFF.

The sample holds a few counts of this clone. The chain has TRBV3-1 (or the pseudogene TRBV3-2) and TRBJ1-2, with 7 bases matching TRBD1. The germline gives CDR1 LGHDT, CDR2 YNNKEL (reference sequence). V trimming: 4 bases; J trimming: 0 bases; junction bases outside the gene matches: 11. There are 17 residues in the CDR3. The DNA of the CDR3 is TGTGCCAGCAGCCTCCGGACAGGAGGGGGCCCTAACTATGGCTACACCTTC. Translated, it gives CASSLRTGGGPNYGYTF.

V and J are TRBV15 and TRBJ1-5; 7 positions agree with TRBD1. Germline CDR1 is LNHNV and CDR2 is YYDKDF (reference sequence). The CDR3 has 16 residues. V trimming: 5 bases; J trimming: 3 bases; junction bases outside the gene matches: 10. Here the CDR3 DNA reads TGTGCCACCAGCGGAAACACAGGGGCGGCCAATCAGCCCCAGCATTTT. As protein: CATSGNTGAANQPQHF.

J is TRBJ2-1 and V is TRBV27, with no clear D. Germline V gene sequence: CDR1 MNHEY, CDR2 SMNVEV (reference sequence). V was shortened by 5 bases and J by 4 bases, with 18 bases between the two germline ends. The CDR3 totals 16 residues. The CDR3 nucleotides read TGTGCCAGCAGTCCCCGGCAGCGAGGTCCTTACAATGAGCAGTTCTTC. This sequence encodes CASSPRQRGPYNEQFF.

This clone has only a few counts. The gene calls are TRBV11-2 and TRBJ2-6; D might be TRBD1 (6 bases). The CDR3 extends over 18 amino acids. V dropped 4 bases and J dropped 0 bases, with 16 bases sitting between them. Germline-derived CDR1 and CDR2 are SGHAT and FQNNGV. For the CDR3, the DNA is TGTGCCAGCAGCTCCAGGGGAGCGGCGAGCTCTGGGGCCAACGTCCTGACTTTC. Amino acids: CASSSRGAASSGANVLTF.

Of note for this clone: The sample contains more than one DNA sequence encoding this CDR3. V usage is TRBV6-6 and J usage is TRBJ2-5; D is uncertain. CDR1 is MNHNY and CDR2 is SVGAGI in the germline V gene (reference sequence). The ends were cut back, 7 bases at V and 4 bases at J, with 4 bases in the middle. This CDR3 is built from 10 residues. CDR3 bases: TGTGCCAGCAAGGGAGAGACCCAGTACTTC. Translated, it gives CASKGETQYF.

The chain couples TRBV7-6 to TRBJ1-4, with a tentative D call TRBD1 (5 bases). V lost 5 bases to trimming and J lost 8 bases, with 18 bases between them. The germline gives CDR1 SGHVS, CDR2 FNYEAQ. This CDR3 is 15 amino acids long. The CDR3 DNA sequence: TGTGCCAGCAGCCCCCCGGGGGTAGGGGTGGAAAAACTGTTTTTT. Its translation is CASSPPGVGVEKLFF. The full variable domain, rest sourced from reference TRBV7-6 and TRBJ1-4, is GAGVSQSPRYKVTKRGQDVALRCDPISGHVSLYWYRQALGQGPEFLTYFNYEAQQDKSGLPNDRFSAERPEGSISTLTIQRTEQRDSAMYRCASSPPGVGVEKLFFGSGTQLSVL.

The chain combines TRBV4-1 with TRBJ2-2; D is undetermined. Germline V gene lookup returns CDR1 MGHRA and CDR2 YSYEKL. The CDR3 covers 15 residues. V gave up 0 bases and J gave up 1 base, with 6 bases separating them. CDR3 amino acids: CASSQDDMNTGELFF. CDR3 sequence (DNA): TGCGCCAGCAGCCAAGATGACATGAACACCGGGGAGCTGTTTTTT.

This chain links TRBV28 with TRBJ1-1; D is unresolved. The CDR3 consists of 13 residues. V was trimmed by 6 bases and J by 2 bases, leaving 10 bases between them. Germline CDR1 and CDR2: MDHEN and SYDVKM. The CDR3 DNA reads TGTGCCAGCAGCTACAGACTAAACACTGAAGCTTTCTTT. Translated: CASSYRLNTEAFF.

The V and J genes are TRBV28 and TRBJ1-6; 7 nucleotides agree with TRBD1. Germline values: CDR1 MDHEN, CDR2 SYDVKM. V shed 5 bases and J 9 bases; nucleotides not matched to a gene: 7. CDR3 length: 14 amino acids. For the CDR3, the DNA is TGTGCCAGCAGTGGTGACAGGGAGAGTTCACCCCTCCACTTT. This encodes CASSGDRESSPLHF.

The V gene is TRBV4-2, the J gene TRBJ2-2, with TRBD2 identical over 10 bases. The CDR3 covers 16 residues. V trimming: 4 bases; J trimming: 8 bases; junction bases outside the gene matches: 10. Looked up from germline, CDR1 is LGHNA and CDR2 is YNFKEQ. The CDR3: CASSPGLAGGFGELFF. CDR3 DNA: TGTGCCAGCAGCCCCGGTTTAGCGGGGGGTTTTGGGGAGCTGTTTTTT.

The chain joins TRBV5-5 to TRBJ2-7; D is possibly TRBD1 or TRBD2 (5 bases each). The CDR3 has 15 amino acids. The V and J ends lost 4 bases and 6 bases respectively, with 20 bases between them. Germline values: CDR1 SGHKS, CDR2 YYEKEE (reference sequence). In nucleotides, the CDR3 is TGTGCCAGCAGCCACGCCATTGGGACCGAGGGCGAGCAGTACTTC. The encoded protein is CASSHAIGTEGEQYF.

In its sample, this clone was seen once. The V and J genes are TRBV5-1 and TRBJ2-7; TRBD2 matches 8 bases. There are 16 residues in the CDR3. Losses at the gene ends were 0 bases for V and 5 bases for J; bases not matched to a gene: 10. CDR1 and CDR2 (germline): SGHRS, YFSETQ. The CDR3 DNA sequence: TGCGCCAGCAGCTTGGCCCTGGCGGGGGGTTTGGACGAGCAGTACTTC. Its translation: CASSLALAGGLDEQYF.